These 21 T cell receptor beta chains were sequenced from one sample in a study of cytomegalovirus exposure and HLA in healthy donors. Use of 60 Vbeta and 13 Jbeta primers characterized the PCR. Here immunoSEQ multiplex PCR was the method, and the copy in TCRdb shows in-frame clones only, minus some. The sample holds roughly 180,000 clones, approximately 86% seen once. Sequencing was done on a sample of PBMCs. Receptors were obtained from a male donor in good health and CMV-seronegative.

This chain connects TRBV29-1 to TRBJ1-2, with D perhaps TRBD1 (6 bases). CDR1 SQVTM and CDR2 ANQGSEA come from the germline V gene. V was shortened by 6 bases and J by 4 bases, with 15 bases between the two germline ends. The CDR3 totals 13 residues. The CDR3 bases are TGCAGCGTCCGGACAGCCATAGCCTATGGCTACACCTTC. The encoded protein is CSVRTAIAYGYTF.

This clone was picked up one time. V usage is TRBV7-9 and J usage is TRBJ2-2; a possible D gene is TRBD1 (6 bases). Germline CDR1 is SEHNR and CDR2 is FQNEAQ (reference sequence). Trimming stripped 4 bases from V and 5 bases from J, with 14 bases between. CDR3 length equals 15 residues. The CDR3 coding sequence is TGTGCCAGCAGCTACAGACAGGATGGGACCGGGGAGCTGTTTTTT. It is translated as CASSYRQDGTGELFF.

The chain is built from TRBV5-1 and TRBJ2-1, with 10 bases identical to TRBD1. The ends lost 4 bases at V and 6 bases at J; junction bases unmatched: 10. CDR1 and CDR2 from the germline V gene are SGHRS and YFSETQ. This CDR3 has 16 residues. CDR3 region: CASSLSRTGGINEQFF. The CDR3, as DNA: TGCGCCAGCAGCCTATCACGGACAGGGGGGATCAATGAGCAGTTCTTC.

The V gene is TRBV9, the J gene TRBJ2-2; tentatively, D is TRBD2 (5 bases). The germline V gene has CDR1 SGDLS and CDR2 YYNGEE. CDR3 length: 17 residues. V shed 1 base and J shed 2 bases, with 15 bases lying between them. CDR3 bases: TGTGCCAGCAGCGTACCCTCTACTAGGAGAAACACCGGGGAGCTGTTTTTT. This sequence encodes CASSVPSTRRNTGELFF.

The V call is TRBV6-1, the J call TRBJ1-2, with a tentative D call TRBD1 (5 bases). The CDR3 extends over 13 amino acids. V was clipped by 3 bases and J by 8 bases, with 13 bases between them. Germline V gene sequence: CDR1 MNHNS, CDR2 SASEGT. CDR3 nucleotide sequence: TGTGCCAGCAGTGACGGTAGGACACGCGGCTACACCTTC. Translated, it gives CASSDGRTRGYTF.

V and J are TRBV6-1 and TRBJ1-2; TRBD1 aligns across 8 bases. The V gene's germline CDR1 is MNHNS and CDR2 SASEGT. CDR3 length: 14 amino acids. The J segment lost 2 bases and the V segment lost 6 bases, leaving 5 bases of the junction unmatched. In DNA, the CDR3 is TGTGCCAGCAGCCTGGGACAGGTCAACTATGGCTACACCTTC. Its protein is CASSLGQVNYGYTF.

The chain has TRBV2 and TRBJ2-2, with TRBD2 as a possible D gene (6 bases). Per the germline V gene, CDR1 is SNHLY and CDR2 is FYNNEI. V was shortened by 7 bases and J by 0 bases, with 6 bases between the two germline ends. The CDR3 is made up of 13 amino acids. The chain's CDR3 is CASTSANTGELFF. As DNA, the CDR3 is TGTGCCAGCACTAGCGCGAACACCGGGGAGCTGTTTTTT.

This chain connects TRBV6-5 to TRBJ2-5, with 11 bases identical to TRBD2. TRBJ2-7 explains the end of the DNA better; the J call may be wrong. Germline V CDR1 and CDR2: MNHEY, SVGAGI. The CDR3 consists of 16 residues. The CDR3 is CASSYSGLAVSYEQYF. In DNA, the CDR3 is TGTGCCAGCAGTTACTCGGGACTAGCGGTTTCCTACGAGCAGTACTTC.

The CDR3 is CSVEGASGNYNEQFF. CDR3 bases: TGCAGCGTTGAAGGGGCTAGCGGGAATTACAATGAGCAGTTCTTC. The chain links TRBV29-1 to TRBJ2-1; 9 nucleotides align to TRBD2. The CDR3 is 15 amino acids. The J segment lost 4 bases and the V segment lost 1 base, leaving 5 bases of the junction unmatched. CDR1 SQVTM and CDR2 ANQGSEA come from the germline V gene.

The genes are TRBV28 and TRBJ2-7; D remains ambiguous. CDR1 and CDR2 (germline): MDHEN, SYDVKM. Trimming left V 3 bases short and J 4 bases short, with 7 bases between. The length of the CDR3 is 12 residues. Here the CDR3 reads CASSLSEYEQYF. The CDR3 DNA reads TGTGCCAGCAGTTTGAGTGAGTACGAGCAGTACTTC.

The chain uses TRBV10-2 and TRBJ2-4; 7 positions match TRBD2. CDR1 and CDR2 (germline): WSHSY, SAAADI. The J segment lost 8 bases and the V segment lost 8 bases, leaving 12 bases of the junction unmatched. The CDR3 extends over 14 amino acids. The CDR3 sequence is CASLQGGLGDIQYF. The DNA for the CDR3 is TGCGCCAGCCTGCAGGGAGGGCTGGGGGACATTCAGTACTTC.

This clone showed up just once. The chain employs TRBV10-3 and TRBJ1-3; D possibly corresponds to TRBD1 (5 bases). V was shortened by 5 bases and J by 0 bases, with 14 bases between the two germline ends. This CDR3 spans 16 amino acids. Germline CDR1 is ENHRY and CDR2 is SYGVKD. The CDR3, as DNA: TGTGCCATCAGTAAGAAACAGGCCAGCTCTGGAAACACCATATATTTT. Its protein is CAISKKQASSGNTIYF.

The chain carries TRBV5-1 and TRBJ1-1; 8 nucleotides match TRBD1. Per the germline V gene, CDR1 is SGHRS and CDR2 is YFSETQ. The J segment lost 1 base and the V segment lost 1 base, leaving 9 bases of the junction unmatched. The CDR3 runs 17 residues. The CDR3 region has the DNA TGCGCCAGCAGCTTGTCGGGCAGGGGGCGAGAGAACACTGAAGCTTTCTTT. It specifies CASSLSGRGRENTEAFF.

This chain connects TRBV28 to TRBJ1-1, with D possibly being TRBD1 (6 bases). The CDR3 spans 14 residues. The germline CDR1 and CDR2 sequences are MDHEN and SYDVKM. The V and J ends lost 6 bases and 2 bases respectively, with 13 bases between them. CDR3 region: CASRYPDSNTEAFF. DNA for the CDR3: TGTGCCAGCAGATACCCGGACAGTAACACTGAAGCTTTCTTT.

This chain uses TRBV27 with TRBJ2-1; 7 nucleotides line up with TRBD2. The V gene end was trimmed by 8 bases and the J gene end by 6 bases; junction bases not matched to a gene: 13. Germline V gene sequence: CDR1 MNHEY, CDR2 SMNVEV (reference sequence). The CDR3 totals 15 residues. Written as DNA, the CDR3 is TGTGCCAGCGGATCGATCGGGGGGACCACCAATGAGCAGTTCTTC. Amino acids: CASGSIGGTTNEQFF.

The chain employs TRBV2 and TRBJ2-4; D not resolved. Germline V gene data show CDR1 as SNHLY and CDR2 as FYNNEI. The V gene lost 9 bases and the J gene lost 0 bases, with 12 bases spanning the gap. CDR3 length equals 14 residues. In DNA, the CDR3 is TGTGCCAGGCAGACTGGCACAGCCAAAAACATTCAGTACTTC. It encodes CARQTGTAKNIQYF.

A single count supports this clone. The chain has TRBV28 and TRBJ1-2; 7 nucleotides agree with TRBD1. CDR3 size: 13 residues. J lost 2 bases, V lost 8 bases, and 5 bases had no gene match. Looked up from germline, CDR1 is MDHEN and CDR2 is SYDVKM. The CDR3 reads CASGDRVNYGYTF. The DNA for the CDR3 is TGTGCCAGCGGCGACAGGGTAAACTATGGCTACACCTTC.

The rearrangement uses TRBV5-1 and TRBJ2-2, with D perhaps matching TRBD2 (5 bases). The CDR3 covers 13 residues. CDR1 and CDR2 (germline): SGHRS, YFSETQ. V was pared by 2 bases and J by 7 bases, with 9 bases between. The CDR3 coding sequence is TGCGCCAGCAGCTTCACCGGGGTCGGGGAGCTGTTTTTT. As protein: CASSFTGVGELFF.

CDR3 DNA sequence: TGTGCCAGCAGACAGGGGGGATCCTACGAGCAGTACTTC. Amino acid sequence: CASRQGGSYEQYF. This chain joins TRBV7-2 and TRBJ2-7; 8 nucleotides agree with TRBD1. After removal of 6 bases from V and 1 base from J, the junction contained 2 bases not matched to a gene. The CDR3 runs to 13 residues. From germline, CDR1 is SGHTA and CDR2 FQGNSA.

The chain joins TRBV7-3 to TRBJ2-2; maybe TRBD2 (6 bases). The CDR3 totals 16 residues. CDR1 SGHTA and CDR2 FQGTGA come from the germline V gene. V lost 5 bases and J lost 2, with 15 bases in between. CDR3 sequence reads: CASSRTGSLNTGELFF. For the CDR3, the DNA is TGTGCCAGCAGCAGGACCGGGAGTCTAAACACCGGGGAGCTGTTTTTT.

V usage is TRBV7-3 and J usage is TRBJ2-3; tentative D call: TRBD2 (5 bases). Germline V gene sequence: CDR1 SGHTA, CDR2 FQGTGA. V was shortened by 8 bases and J by 2 bases, with 14 bases between the two germline ends. The CDR3 runs to 14 residues. The CDR3 sequence: CASGFGGYTDTQYF. Written as DNA, the CDR3 is TGTGCCAGCGGTTTTGGAGGATACACAGATACGCAGTATTTT.